A selection of T cell receptor beta chains follows, all from one sample in a study of T cells in Graves' hyperthyroidism and ophthalmopathy. One entry per CDR3 protein results from TCRdb running MiXCR on the multiplex PCR reads. The repertoire holds under 800,000 distinct CDR3 sequences, with around 15% as singletons. Sample: blood. The receptors here all came from a young woman with Graves' hyperthyroidism. CDR3s include the opening cysteine and the closing phenylalanine or tryptophan. D genes are given only for firm matches. Clone size is given for some rows only: seen once, a few or many times, or a class if the clone is expanded.

TRBD2	TRBV11-1	TRBJ2-7	many	CASSLAGTTSYEQYF	TGTGCCAGCAGCTTAGCCGGGACTACCTCCTACGAGCAGTACTTC
NA	TRBV30	TRBJ1-5	many	CAWSGANQPQHF	TGTGCCTGGAGTGGGGCCAATCAGCCCCAGCATTTT
NA	TRBV28	TRBJ1-2	NA	CASSDGTRGYGYTF	TGTGCCAGCAGTGATGGGACTCGCGGCTATGGCTACACCTTC
TRBD2	TRBV7-2	TRBJ2-7	many	CASSPGLAGSPYEQYF	TGTGCCAGCAGCCCCGGACTAGCGGGGTCCCCCTACGAGCAGTACTTC
TRBD1	TRBV27	TRBJ2-3	NA	CASTDRYTDTQYF	TGTGCCAGCACGGACAGGTACACAGATACGCAGTATTTT
NA	TRBV7-9	TRBJ2-5	NA	CASSLGVHGETQYF	TGTGCCAGCAGCTTAGGAGTCCATGGGGAGACCCAGTACTTC
NA	TRBV19	TRBJ2-7	few	CASSWGRPGYEQYF	TGTGCCAGTTCCTGGGGGCGCCCCGGCTACGAGCAGTACTTC
NA	TRBV9	TRBJ2-3	NA	CASSAAITDTQYF	TGTGCCAGCAGCGCTGCTATCACAGATACGCAGTATTTT
TRBD1	TRBV18	TRBJ1-2	many	CASSPPGTGAYYGYTF	TGTGCCAGCTCACCACCAGGGACAGGAGCCTACTATGGCTACACCTTC
TRBD2	TRBV28	TRBJ2-3	many	CASSFVRLAGTDTQYF	TGTGCCAGCAGTTTTGTAAGACTAGCGGGAACAGATACGCAGTATTTT
NA	TRBV6-1	TRBJ2-5	NA	CASSGDSGGVETQYF	TGTGCCAGCAGTGGTGACTCCGGTGGGGTAGAGACCCAGTACTTC
NA	TRBV5-1	TRBJ2-2	few	CASRVASATGELFF	TGCGCCAGCAGGGTAGCCTCAGCCACCGGGGAGCTGTTTTTT
NA	TRBV28	TRBJ2-3	many	CASSSLFGGADTQYF	TGTGCCAGCAGTTCCTTATTCGGGGGCGCGGATACGCAGTATTTT
NA	TRBV11-2	TRBJ2-5	many	CASSGGYETQYF	TGTGCCAGCAGCGGTGGATATGAGACCCAGTACTTC
NA	TRBV10-1	TRBJ2-7	many	CASSVTVDSYEQYF	TGCGCCAGCAGTGTGACGGTTGACTCCTACGAGCAGTACTTC
TRBD1	TRBV29-1	TRBJ1-2	NA	CSGDRVNDDYGYTF	TGCAGCGGTGACAGGGTCAACGATGACTATGGCTACACCTTC
TRBD2	TRBV6-1	TRBJ2-3	NA	CASSNGLAVYSTDTQYF	TGTGCCAGCAGTAACGGACTAGCGGTCTACAGCACAGATACGCAGTATTTT
NA	TRBV18	TRBJ2-7	many	CASSPQPGLEGEQYF	TGTGCCAGCTCACCACAACCGGGACTTGAGGGCGAGCAGTACTTC
TRBD2	TRBV10-3	TRBJ2-1	NA	CAISAASGSINEQFF	TGTGCCATCAGTGCGGCTAGCGGGAGTATCAATGAGCAGTTCTTC
NA	TRBV7-2	TRBJ2-5	many	CASSTSGWETQYF	TGTGCCAGCAGCACCTCGGGTTGGGAGACCCAGTACTTC
NA	TRBV9	TRBJ2-7	NA	CASSVDSNYEQYF	TGTGCCAGCAGCGTAGACAGCAACTACGAGCAGTACTTC
NA	TRBV12-3/TRBV12-4	TRBJ2-2	few	CASSFVTRELFF	TGTGCCAGCAGTTTTGTCACCCGGGAGCTGTTTTTT
NA	TRBV20-1	TRBJ2-7	many	CSARDSRAYEQYF	TGCAGTGCTAGAGATTCACGGGCGTACGAGCAGTACTTC
TRBD1	TRBV9	TRBJ1-1	few	CASSAGDRAIGTEAFF	TGTGCCAGCAGCGCCGGGGACAGGGCGATTGGCACTGAAGCTTTCTTT
NA	TRBV6-2/TRBV6-3	TRBJ1-1	many	CASRQATEAFF	TGTGCCAGCAGACAGGCCACTGAAGCTTTCTTT
NA	TRBV19	TRBJ1-5	few	CASSNRLDGSNQPQHF	TGTGCCAGTAGTAACCGCTTGGACGGCTCTAATCAGCCCCAGCATTTT
NA	TRBV4-3	TRBJ1-1	many	CASSQAGLLRGEAFF	TGCGCCAGCAGCCAAGCAGGGCTTTTACGGGGTGAAGCTTTCTTT
NA	TRBV10-2	TRBJ2-3	few	CASTEGGGSTDTQYF	TGCGCCAGCACGGAGGGGGGGGGAAGCACAGATACGCAGTATTTT
NA	TRBV11-2	TRBJ1-3	NA	CASSYGSQRSSGNTIYF	TGTGCCAGCAGCTATGGGAGTCAGAGAAGCTCTGGAAACACCATATATTTT
NA	TRBV11-2	TRBJ2-5	many	CASSASGDEYF	TGTGCCAGCAGTGCTTCGGGGGACGAGTACTTC
NA	TRBV12-3/TRBV12-4	TRBJ1-2	many	CASSFRQYGYTF	TGTGCCAGCAGTTTTCGACAGTATGGCTACACCTTC
TRBD2	TRBV7-9	TRBJ2-1	NA	CASSLKSVAGGPHNEQFF	TGTGCCAGCAGCTTAAAGAGTGTAGCGGGAGGGCCGCACAATGAGCAGTTCTTC
TRBD2	TRBV6-5	TRBJ2-7	many	CASSYRLAGGSPSYEQYF	TGTGCCAGCAGTTACCGACTAGCGGGAGGCTCACCCTCCTACGAGCAGTACTTC
NA	TRBV27	TRBJ2-5	many	CASSPTAALKETQYF	TGTGCCAGCAGCCCCACCGCGGCCTTAAAAGAGACCCAGTACTTC
TRBD2	TRBV7-9	TRBJ2-1	NA	CASRPSIRGGSYNEQFF	TGTGCCAGCAGACCCTCCATTCGCGGGGGCTCCTACAATGAGCAGTTCTTC
NA	TRBV7-8	TRBJ2-3	many	CASSLARVADTQYF	TGTGCCAGCAGCTTAGCCAGAGTGGCAGATACGCAGTATTTT
NA	TRBV3-1	TRBJ1-5	few	CASSQETVHRHQPQHF	TGTGCCAGCAGCCAAGAGACGGTCCACCGGCATCAGCCCCAGCATTTT
NA	TRBV5-1	TRBJ1-3	NA	CASSSGPTVGSGNTIYF	TGCGCCAGCAGCTCGGGGCCGACCGTGGGCTCTGGAAACACCATATATTTT
TRBD2	TRBV24-1	TRBJ2-3	many	CATSDPSGRGDTQYF	TGTGCCACCAGTGATCCCAGCGGGAGAGGAGATACGCAGTATTTT
NA	TRBV19	TRBJ2-7	NA	CASSIEQGYYEQYF	TGTGCCAGTAGTATTGAACAGGGTTACTACGAGCAGTACTTC
NA	TRBV4-1	TRBJ1-2	many	CASSQDKGFYGYTF	TGCGCCAGCAGCCAAGATAAGGGCTTCTATGGCTACACCTTC
TRBD2	TRBV14	TRBJ2-7	NA	CASSLYTSGIYEQYF	TGTGCCAGCAGCCTTTATACTAGCGGGATCTACGAGCAGTACTTC
TRBD2	TRBV20-1	TRBJ2-2	many	CSALADPNTGELFF	TGCAGTGCGCTAGCGGATCCGAACACCGGGGAGCTGTTTTTT
NA	TRBV6-1	TRBJ1-4	few	CASTIRRGTANEKLFF	TGTGCCAGCACCATCCGGCGAGGGACTGCTAATGAAAAACTGTTTTTT
NA	TRBV4-3	TRBJ1-3	many	CASSQDVVGNTIYF	TGCGCCAGCAGCCAAGATGTCGTTGGAAACACCATATATTTT
NA	TRBV15	TRBJ1-4	NA	CVTSSYSEKLFF	TGTGTCACCAGCAGCTACAGTGAAAAACTGTTTTTT
NA	TRBV7-9	TRBJ1-4	NA	CASSPNLNEKLFF	TGTGCCAGCAGCCCAAACTTGAATGAAAAACTGTTTTTT
TRBD2	TRBV6-2/TRBV6-3	TRBJ2-7	many	CASSYAPHQSGDSYEQYF	TGTGCCAGCAGTTATGCCCCCCATCAGAGCGGGGACTCCTACGAGCAGTACTTC
TRBD2	TRBV3-1	TRBJ2-6	few	CASSRGSGISGANVLTF	TGTGCCAGCAGCCGAGGTAGCGGGATATCAGGGGCCAACGTCCTGACTTTC
NA	TRBV11-2	TRBJ2-7	many	CASSPGAGGHEQYF	TGTGCCAGCAGCCCCGGGGCGGGCGGGCACGAGCAGTACTTC
TRBD1	TRBV6-1	TRBJ2-7	NA	CASSESPGQGVYEQYF	TGTGCCAGCAGTGAATCACCGGGACAGGGGGTCTACGAGCAGTACTTC
NA	TRBV11-2	TRBJ2-5	many	CASSRTGSGSGQETQYF	TGTGCCAGCAGCCGTACGGGCTCTGGGAGCGGCCAAGAGACCCAGTACTTC
NA	TRBV7-2	TRBJ1-4	many	CASSLYSTLATNEKLFF	TGTGCCAGCAGCTTATACAGCACCCTTGCAACTAATGAAAAACTGTTTTTT
TRBD1	TRBV6-1	TRBJ1-1	many	CASSWTGGLNTEAFF	TGTGCCAGCAGTTGGACAGGGGGCCTGAACACTGAAGCTTTCTTT
TRBD1	TRBV11-2	TRBJ1-1	many	CASSSAGTGKTEAFF	TGTGCCAGCAGCTCGGCCGGGACAGGGAAGACTGAAGCTTTCTTT
NA	TRBV7-8	TRBJ2-1	many	CASSLPPWRTSYNEQFF	TGTGCCAGCAGCTTACCCCCCTGGCGGACCTCCTACAATGAGCAGTTCTTC
NA	TRBV12-3/TRBV12-4	TRBJ2-6	NA	CASTPQGTGANVLTF	TGTGCCAGCACCCCCCAGGGAACTGGGGCCAACGTCCTGACTTTC
TRBD1	TRBV7-2	TRBJ2-7	many	CASSSGQRYYEQYF	TGTGCCAGCAGCTCGGGACAGAGATATTACGAGCAGTACTTC